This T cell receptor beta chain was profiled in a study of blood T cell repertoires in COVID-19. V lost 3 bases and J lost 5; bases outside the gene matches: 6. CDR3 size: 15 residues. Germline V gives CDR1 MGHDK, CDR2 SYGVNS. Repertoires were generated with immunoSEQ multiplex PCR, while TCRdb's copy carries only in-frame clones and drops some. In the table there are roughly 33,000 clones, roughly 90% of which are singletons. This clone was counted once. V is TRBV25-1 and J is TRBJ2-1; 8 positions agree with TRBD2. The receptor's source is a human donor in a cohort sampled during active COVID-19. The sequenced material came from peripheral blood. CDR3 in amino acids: CASSESLAGNNEQFF. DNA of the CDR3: TGTGCCAGCAGTGAGTCGCTAGCGGGCAACAATGAGCAGTTCTTC.